This paragraph covers one T cell receptor (beta chain) sequence. This sample is part of a study of blood T cell repertoires in COVID-19. For the study at large: T cells, B-cell-depleted T cells, or PBMCs supplied cDNA or gDNA.

TCRdb's copy holds only in-frame clones and misses some; the assay was immunoSEQ multiplex PCR. The sample lists 35,000 to 55,000 clones, approximately 82% seen once, with approximately 4% in the top ten. In germline, CDR1 is PRHDT, CDR2 FYEKMQ (reference sequence). The CDR3 has 17 amino acids. V shed 5 bases and J 6 bases; nucleotides not matched to a gene: 17. Sequenced input: peripheral blood. This TCR derives from a woman in her seventies with acute or convalescent COVID-19. This chain connects TRBV13 to TRBJ1-1; TRBD1 matches at 8 bases. CDR3 residues: CASSLDWLSGQGPEAFF. The CDR3 DNA follows: TGTGCCAGCAGCCTGGATTGGTTATCCGGACAGGGTCCTGAAGCTTTCTTT. Variable domain in full (rest from reference TRBV13 and TRBJ1-1): AAGVIQSPRHLIKEKRETATLKCYPIPRHDTVYWYQQGPGQDPQFLISFYEKMQSDKGSIPDRFSAQQFSDYHSELNMSSLELGDSALYFCASSLDWLSGQGPEAFFGQGTRLTVV.